The present TCR beta chain was sequenced within a study of identifying expanded T cells in peripheral blood. Generated by immunoSEQ multiplex PCR, the TCRdb table keeps only in-frame clones and is missing some. The profile covers some 78,000 clones, with more than 70% appearing a single time and around 20% taken by the ten largest. Notes on this clone: The antigen remains unidentified.

Whole-study findings and limits: Across healthy donors, higher total template counts meant significantly greater roughly two-week count variance. Technical replicates showed about 1.2 changed clones; roughly two weeks around 15; four weeks 19.

No infections or other immune events were documented during collection. The V segment lost 1 base and the J segment 12 bases; nucleotides outside the gene matches: 8. The germline gives CDR1 MNHEY, CDR2 SMNVEV (reference sequence). The CDR3 covers 14 residues. The sample taken for sequencing was blood. The receptor was isolated from a person aged 18 to 70 in good health. The chain links TRBV27 to TRBJ2-7; 11 nucleotides agree with TRBD2. The CDR3 DNA sequence: TGTGCCAGCAGTTTATGGGCTAGCGGGGGGTCCGCGTACTTC. As protein: CASSLWASGGSAYF.